This entry lists 31 T cell receptor beta chains sequenced from one sample in a study of blood T cell repertoires in COVID-19. The assay was immunoSEQ multiplex PCR, and TCRdb's table has in-frame clones only and misses some. The table records 170,000 or so clones, about four fifths of them present only once. The sequencing input was peripheral blood. These receptors originate from a woman between 70 and 85 years old with COVID-19, enrolled during active disease.

The rearrangement joins TRBV15 to TRBJ1-5, with D perhaps matching TRBD1 (5 bases). CDR1 and CDR2 (germline): LNHNV, YYDKDF (reference sequence). V was pared by 4 bases and J by 0 bases, with 16 bases between. The CDR3 runs 17 residues. The CDR3 region is CATSKGTRQYSNQPQHF. In DNA form, the CDR3 reads TGTGCCACCAGCAAAGGTACCCGACAGTATAGCAATCAGCCCCAGCATTTT.

This sequence joins TRBV5-8 and TRBJ2-4; 9 bases map to TRBD2. The germline CDR1 and CDR2 sequences are SGHTS and YDEGEE. CDR3 length: 17 residues. The junction had 12 bases not matched to a gene; V was cut back by 0 bases and J by 8 bases. The CDR3 DNA reads as TGTGCCAGCAGCTTGGTCGTGGGACTAGCCATGGGAGACATTCAGTACTTC. Protein sequence: CASSLVVGLAMGDIQYF. Drawing the rest from reference TRBV5-8 and TRBJ2-4, the complete variable domain is EAGVTQSPTHLIKTRGQQATLRCSPISGHTSVYWYQQALGLGLQFLLWYDEGEERNRGNFPPRFSGRQFPNYSSELNVNALELEDSALYLCASSLVVGLAMGDIQYFGAGTRLSVL.

For the CDR3, the DNA is TGTGCCAGCAGCCCGTCAGGGGGCAATCAGCCCCAGCATTTT. Residues: CASSPSGGNQPQHF. The chain uses TRBV7-2 and TRBJ1-5; possibly TRBD1 for D (6 bases). In germline, CDR1 is SGHTA, CDR2 FQGNSA. The CDR3 runs 14 residues. Trimming removed 5 bases from V and 2 bases from J, with 10 bases in between.

The V call is TRBV7-3, the J call TRBJ2-5; D is perhaps TRBD2 (5 bases). Between the trimmed V and J ends, which lost 7 bases and 7 bases, there was a span of 16 bases. Germline loops: CDR1 SGHTA, CDR2 FQGTGA. The CDR3 spans 13 residues. The CDR3 region is CASTLERGGTQYF. The CDR3 DNA follows: TGTGCCAGCACCCTAGAACGAGGAGGGACCCAGTACTTC.

V and J are TRBV5-1 and TRBJ2-3, with TRBD1 as a possible D gene (6 bases). V was trimmed by 5 bases and J by 2 bases, leaving 12 bases between them. Per the germline V gene, CDR1 is SGHRS and CDR2 is YFSETQ. CDR3 length: 14 amino acids. CDR3 bases: TGCGCCAGCAGAACCACAGGGTACACAGATACGCAGTATTTT. Its protein product is CASRTTGYTDTQYF.

The chain uses TRBV3-1 (or the pseudogene TRBV3-2) and TRBJ2-3; possible D gene TRBD2, 6 bases. V was cut by 0 bases and J by 3 bases, with 13 bases left in between. The germline V gene has CDR1 LGHDT and CDR2 YNNKEL (reference sequence). The CDR3 has 16 residues. The chain's CDR3 is CASSQDLGTLTDTQYF. The CDR3 nucleotides read TGTGCCAGCAGCCAAGATCTAGGGACTTTAACAGATACGCAGTATTTT.

J is TRBJ2-1 and V is TRBV28; no clear D gene. Germline CDR1 MDHEN, CDR2 SYDVKM. The CDR3 is 11 amino acids. V was trimmed by 2 bases and J by 9 bases, leaving 5 bases between them. The CDR3 here is CASSLTVEQFF. For the CDR3, the DNA is TGTGCCAGCAGTTTAACAGTTGAGCAGTTCTTC.

This clone was detected once. The rearrangement uses TRBV21-1 and TRBJ2-1; the D call in the table, TRBD1, was not verified against the DNA. TRBV21-1 is tagged as a pseudogene. CDR3 size: 15 residues. The CDR3 DNA reads TGTGCCAGCAGCATATATCGCAGAAAACACAATGAGCAGTTCTTC. Protein sequence: CASSIYRRKHNEQFF.

CDR3 protein: CASSPHSLAGIQETQYF. The CDR3 DNA reads TGTGCCAGCAGTCCCCATAGTCTAGCGGGGATCCAAGAGACCCAGTACTTC. The chain joins TRBV6-2 or TRBV6-3 to TRBJ2-5, with 9 bases fitting TRBD2. Germline V gives CDR1 MNHEY, CDR2 SVGEGT. There are 17 residues in the CDR3. V lost 5 bases and J lost 1; bases outside the gene matches: 11.

The V and J genes are TRBV7-3 and TRBJ2-2; the D is unclear. Looked up from germline, CDR1 is SGHTA and CDR2 is FQGTGA. The CDR3 totals 16 residues. V was pared by 1 base and J by 6 bases, with 15 bases between. The CDR3 DNA reads as TGTGCCAGCAGCTTAATGGAGTGGCGTCTCGCCGGGGAGCTGTTTTTT. This encodes CASSLMEWRLAGELFF.

J is TRBJ2-1 and V is TRBV27; 10 nucleotides align to TRBD2. Germline lookup yields CDR1 MNHEY and CDR2 SMNVEV (reference sequence). V dropped 2 bases and J dropped 6; count of bases not matched to a gene: 4. The CDR3 contains 15 residues. CDR3 sequence: CASSLALAGINEQFF. The CDR3 DNA follows: TGTGCCAGCAGTTTAGCACTAGCGGGAATCAATGAGCAGTTCTTC.

V and J are TRBV9 and TRBJ1-2, with 7 bases identical to TRBD1. The V gene end was trimmed by 1 base and the J gene end by 0 bases; junction bases not matched to a gene: 3. The V gene's germline CDR1 is SGDLS and CDR2 YYNGEE. This CDR3 has 15 amino acids. CDR3 coding DNA: TGTGCCAGCAGCGTACAGACAGGGACTAACTATGGCTACACCTTC. Amino acid sequence: CASSVQTGTNYGYTF.

This clone appeared once. The chain couples TRBV29-1 to TRBJ1-2; D is uncertain. The V gene's germline CDR1 is SQVTM and CDR2 ANQGSEA. Deletions cut 8 bases from V and 4 bases from J, with 11 bases between. The CDR3 length is 11 residues. This chain's CDR3 is CSFRHLYGYTF. CDR3 bases: TGCAGCTTCAGACACCTCTATGGCTACACCTTC.

The chain uses TRBV19 and TRBJ2-1; D is unclear. The CDR3 sequence is 14 residues long. V lost 1 base and J 5 bases, leaving 9 bases between the germline ends. Germline V gene data show CDR1 as LNHDA and CDR2 as SQIVND (reference sequence). The CDR3 here is CASSIGLTNNEQFF. The CDR3 bases are TGTGCCAGTAGTATAGGATTAACAAACAATGAGCAGTTCTTC. The full variable domain, its missing parts supplied by reference TRBV19 and TRBJ2-1, is DGGITQSPKYLFRKEGQNVTLSCEQNLNHDAMYWYRQDPGQGLRLIYYSQIVNDFQKGDIAEGYSVSREKKESFPLTVTSAQKNPTAFYLCASSIGLTNNEQFFGPGTRLTVL.

Regarding this clone: Other DNA sequences in this specimen translate into the identical CDR3. This chain links TRBV7-3 with TRBJ2-5; D unresolved. Trimming took 2 bases from V and 2 from J, leaving 6 bases between them. From germline, CDR1 is SGHTA and CDR2 FQGTGA. This CDR3 is 13 amino acids long. CDR3 residues: CASSLGQQETQYF. CDR3 sequence (DNA): TGTGCCAGCAGCTTAGGTCAGCAAGAGACCCAGTACTTC.

This clone was seen just once. The chain combines TRBV27 with TRBJ2-7; no clear D gene. The CDR3 spans 16 residues. Germline-derived CDR1 and CDR2 are MNHEY and SMNVEV (reference sequence). The V gene lost 4 bases and the J gene lost 4 bases, with 20 bases spanning the gap. The CDR3 nucleotides read TGTGCCAGCAGTTATTCCCTCTCGACTCAAAGATACGAGCAGTACTTC. It encodes CASSYSLSTQRYEQYF.

This chain links TRBV4-3 with TRBJ2-3, with 8 bases lining up with TRBD2. The junction had 12 bases not matched to a gene; V was cut back by 5 bases and J by 2 bases. The germline V gene encodes CDR1 LGHNA and CDR2 YSLEER. This CDR3 spans 17 amino acids. CDR3 in DNA: TGCGCCAGCAGCTCACGGCCCAGCGGGAGACCCACAGATACGCAGTATTTT. This encodes CASSSRPSGRPTDTQYF.

CDR3 amino acids: CASRIQGAKNTEAFF. The DNA for the CDR3 is TGTGCCAGCAGAATTCAGGGGGCGAAAAACACTGAAGCTTTCTTT. The chain carries TRBV2 and TRBJ1-1, with 8 bases matching TRBD1. CDR1 and CDR2 (germline): SNHLY, FYNNEI. The length of the CDR3 is 15 residues. V was pared by 6 bases and J by 2 bases, with 8 bases of the junction left unmatched.

This sequence joins TRBV28 and TRBJ1-2, with a possible D match to TRBD1 (6 bases). V dropped 7 bases and J dropped 3 bases, with 12 bases sitting between them. Germline values: CDR1 MDHEN, CDR2 SYDVKM. CDR3 length equals 13 residues. CDR3 sequence: CASTLGGDYGYTF. The DNA of the CDR3 is TGTGCCAGCACTCTAGGGGGTGACTATGGCTACACCTTC.

V gene TRBV7-6 combines with J gene TRBJ1-5; D perhaps matches TRBD1 (5 bases). The germline gives CDR1 SGHVS, CDR2 FNYEAQ. This CDR3 spans 17 amino acids. V lost 2 bases to trimming and J lost 0 bases, with 14 bases between them. Here the CDR3 DNA reads TGTGCCAGCAGCTTATTAGACAGTACCAATAGCAATCAGCCCCAGCATTTT. Translation: CASSLLDSTNSNQPQHF.

The chain uses TRBV11-2 and TRBJ1-1, with D hard to call. The V end was cut by 3 bases, the J end by 1 base, with 6 bases between. The CDR3 is made up of 13 amino acids. Germline CDR1 SGHAT, CDR2 FQNNGV. CDR3 residues: CASSFTQNTEAFF. CDR3 DNA sequence: TGTGCCAGCAGCTTCACACAGAACACTGAAGCTTTCTTT.

V usage is TRBV7-2 and J usage is TRBJ2-1; the match to TRBD2 covers 8 bases. Losses at the gene ends were 5 bases for V and 1 base for J; bases not matched to a gene: 7. Germline-derived CDR1 and CDR2 are SGHTA and FQGNSA. The CDR3 covers 16 residues. CDR3 coding DNA: TGTGCCAGCAGCCCAGAAGCGGGAGTATCCTACAATGAGCAGTTCTTC. It encodes CASSPEAGVSYNEQFF.

This chain uses TRBV5-1 with TRBJ1-2, with 7 bases matching TRBD1. V lost 0 bases and J lost 8; bases outside the gene matches: 4. In germline, CDR1 is SGHRS, CDR2 YFSETQ. The CDR3 contains 13 residues. The CDR3 here is CASSLEGGRGYTF. DNA for the CDR3: TGCGCCAGCAGCTTGGAAGGGGGCCGAGGCTACACCTTC.

The chain combines TRBV12-3 or TRBV12-4 with TRBJ1-4, with a tentative D call TRBD1 (6 bases). V was clipped by 11 bases and J by 8 bases, with 15 bases between them. The CDR3 runs 12 residues. For the CDR3, the DNA is TGTGCCTCTAGTAGTCAGGGGGAAAAACTGTTTTTT. It yields the protein CASSSQGEKLFF.

V is TRBV4-1 and J is TRBJ1-4; D might be TRBD1 (6 bases). Looked up from germline, CDR1 is MGHRA and CDR2 is YSYEKL. The CDR3 is 15 amino acids. Between the trimmed V and J ends, which lost 7 bases and 5 bases, there was a span of 17 bases. The chain's CDR3 is CASNTNRDINEKLFF. In DNA, the CDR3 is TGCGCCAGCAATACCAACCGGGACATCAATGAAAAACTGTTTTTT.

This chain joins TRBV2 and TRBJ2-4; D remains unclear. Germline CDR1 reads SNHLY; CDR2 reads FYNNEI. V lost 0 bases to trimming and J lost 9 bases, with 9 bases between them. CDR3 size: 13 residues. In DNA form, the CDR3 reads TGTGCCAGCAGTGAAGCGTTTTCTAGCATTCAGTACTTC. It yields the protein CASSEAFSSIQYF.

V gene TRBV11-2 combines with J gene TRBJ2-5; 8 nucleotides line up with TRBD2. The V and J ends lost 5 bases and 5 bases, in that order; junction bases with no gene match: 13. The CDR3 is made up of 16 amino acids. Germline V CDR1 and CDR2: SGHAT, FQNNGV. The CDR3 loop reads CASSGLREGRFETQYF. The CDR3, as DNA: TGTGCCAGCAGCGGATTACGGGAGGGCCGGTTTGAGACCCAGTACTTC.

This chain uses TRBV6-5 with TRBJ2-1; D not resolved. Germline CDR1 is MNHEY and CDR2 is SVGAGI. The ends were cut back, 6 bases at V and 3 bases at J, with 12 bases in the middle. This CDR3 is built from 14 residues. CDR3 coding DNA: TGTGCCAGCAGGGGCCAGGAAAGCTACAATGAGCAGTTCTTC. Translating gives CASRGQESYNEQFF.

This clone came up once. V gene TRBV18 combines with J gene TRBJ2-5; 9 bases map to TRBD1. CDR1 is KGHSH, CDR2 LQKENI, per germline. J was trimmed by 5 bases and V by 2 bases; bases with no gene match: 6. The CDR3 totals 15 residues. The DNA of the CDR3 is TGTGCCAGCTCACCAGCCGGAGGGACAGGGGAGACCCAGTACTTC. Its protein is CASSPAGGTGETQYF.

This rearrangement joins TRBV5-1 to TRBJ2-3, with TRBD2 matching over 14 bases. CDR3 length: 17 residues. V gave up 0 bases and J gave up 0 bases; unmatched junction bases: 0. Germline lookup yields CDR1 SGHRS and CDR2 YFSETQ. CDR3 amino acids: CASSLGTSGRSTDTQYF. As DNA, the CDR3 is TGCGCCAGCAGCTTGGGGACTAGCGGGAGGAGCACAGATACGCAGTATTTT.

The CDR3 bases are TGTGCCAGTAGTGTCCTTGGGCCTGGGGCCAACGTCCTGACTTTC. This sequence encodes CASSVLGPGANVLTF. This chain links TRBV19 with TRBJ2-6; D gene uncertain. Trimming stripped 5 bases from V and 2 bases from J, with 10 bases between. The CDR3 sequence is 15 residues long. Germline lookup yields CDR1 LNHDA and CDR2 SQIVND (reference sequence).